This T cell receptor (beta chain) is drawn from a study of TIL therapy for anti-PD-1-resistant metastatic lung cancer. Study-level information: Most patients had lung adenocarcinoma. Median tumor mutation burden was 1.5 mutations per megabase. The study's findings and limits: After infusion, TIL clonotypes partly replaced peripheral T cells and declined over months. The cohort had more treatment-naive, never-smoker and oncogene-addicted patients than typical.

This clone was seen more than once but under ten times. As yet, its antigen is unknown. Sequencing used immunoSEQ v3. Clones were sequenced by immunoSEQ multiplex PCR, and TCRdb holds only the in-frame ones, with some missing. The sample has 21,000 or so clones, 78% seen once. The CDR3 has 17 amino acids. V lost 3 bases, J lost 4 bases, and 19 bases lay in between. From germline, CDR1 is SGHVS and CDR2 FQNEAQ. Time point noted: pre-treatment sample, taken before nivolumab and TIL therapy. The TCR was taken from a person between 25 and 79 years old with non-small cell lung cancer. The sample was blood, taken at baseline. The V and J genes are TRBV7-8 and TRBJ1-3; D remains ambiguous. CDR3 DNA sequence: TGTGCCAGCAGCTTCTATACTGGGCAGGCGGGGGGAAACACCATATATTTT. Translating gives CASSFYTGQAGGNTIYF.